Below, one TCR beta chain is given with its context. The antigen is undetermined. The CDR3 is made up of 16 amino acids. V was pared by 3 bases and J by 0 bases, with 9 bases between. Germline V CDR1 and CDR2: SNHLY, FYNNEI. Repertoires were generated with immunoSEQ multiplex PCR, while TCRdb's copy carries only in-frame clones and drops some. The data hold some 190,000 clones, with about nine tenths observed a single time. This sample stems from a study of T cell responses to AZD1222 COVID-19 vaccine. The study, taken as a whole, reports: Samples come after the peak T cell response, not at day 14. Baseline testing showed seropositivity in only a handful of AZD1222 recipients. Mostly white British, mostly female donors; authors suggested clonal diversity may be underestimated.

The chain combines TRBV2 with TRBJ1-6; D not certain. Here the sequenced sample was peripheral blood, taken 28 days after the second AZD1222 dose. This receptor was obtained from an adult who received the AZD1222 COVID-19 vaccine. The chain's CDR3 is CASSDRFLSYNSPLHF. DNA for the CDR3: TGTGCCAGCAGTGACAGGTTCCTCTCCTATAATTCACCCCTCCACTTT.